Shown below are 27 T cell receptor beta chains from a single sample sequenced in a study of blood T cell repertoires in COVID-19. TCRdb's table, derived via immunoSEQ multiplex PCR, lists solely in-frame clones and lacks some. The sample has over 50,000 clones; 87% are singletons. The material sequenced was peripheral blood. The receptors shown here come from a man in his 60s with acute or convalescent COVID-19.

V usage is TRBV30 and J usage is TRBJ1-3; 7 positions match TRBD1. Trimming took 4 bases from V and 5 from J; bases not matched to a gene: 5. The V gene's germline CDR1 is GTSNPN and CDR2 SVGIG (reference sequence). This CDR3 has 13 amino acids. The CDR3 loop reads CAWMTGFRNTIYF. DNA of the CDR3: TGTGCCTGGATGACAGGGTTTAGAAACACCATATATTTT. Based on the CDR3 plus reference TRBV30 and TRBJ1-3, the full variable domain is SQTIHQWPATLVQPVGSPLSLECTVEGTSNPNLYWYRQAAGRGLQLLFYSVGIGQISSEVPQNLSASRPQDRQFILSSKKLLLSDSGFYLCAWMTGFRNTIYFGEGSWLTVV.

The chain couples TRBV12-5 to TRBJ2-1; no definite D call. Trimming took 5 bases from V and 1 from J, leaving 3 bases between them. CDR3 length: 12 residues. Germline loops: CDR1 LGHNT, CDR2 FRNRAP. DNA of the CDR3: TGTGCTAGTGGTCCTTCCTACAATGAGCAGTTCTTC. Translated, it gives CASGPSYNEQFF.

The CDR3 DNA reads TGTGCCTGGACCGCCGGGACAAGAGATCAGCCCCAGCATTTT. This translates into CAWTAGTRDQPQHF. The chain joins TRBV30 to TRBJ1-5, with D perhaps TRBD1 (6 bases). Germline CDR1 GTSNPN, CDR2 SVGIG (reference sequence). The CDR3 is 14 amino acids. Trimming removed 4 bases at V and 5 bases at J, with 15 bases between.

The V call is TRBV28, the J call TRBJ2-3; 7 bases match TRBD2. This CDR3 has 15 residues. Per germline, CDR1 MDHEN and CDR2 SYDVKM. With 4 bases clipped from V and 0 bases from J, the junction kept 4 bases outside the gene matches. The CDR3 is CASSSLAASTDTQYF. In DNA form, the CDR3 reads TGTGCCAGCAGTTCTCTAGCGGCTAGCACAGATACGCAGTATTTT.

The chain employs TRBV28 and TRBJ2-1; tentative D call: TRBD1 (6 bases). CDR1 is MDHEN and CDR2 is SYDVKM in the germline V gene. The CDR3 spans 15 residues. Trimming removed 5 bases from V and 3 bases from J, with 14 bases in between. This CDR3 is CASSPLDSFYNEQFF. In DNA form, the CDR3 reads TGTGCCAGCAGTCCCCTGGACAGCTTCTACAATGAGCAGTTCTTC.

CDR3 DNA: TGTGCCAGCAGTGGTGCCCCAGGGATACTGGGGAACACTGAAGCTTTCTTT. This codes for CASSGAPGILGNTEAFF. The chain employs TRBV2 and TRBJ1-1; TRBD1 is a possible D gene (5 bases). The CDR3 is made up of 17 amino acids. The V and J ends lost 4 bases and 1 base respectively, with 19 bases between them. CDR1 is SNHLY, CDR2 FYNNEI, per germline.

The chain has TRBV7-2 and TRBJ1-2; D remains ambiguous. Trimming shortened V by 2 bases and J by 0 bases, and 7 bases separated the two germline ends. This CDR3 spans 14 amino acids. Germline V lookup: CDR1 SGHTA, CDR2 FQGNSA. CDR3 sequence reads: CASSLSLSNYGYTF. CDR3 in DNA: TGTGCCAGCAGCTTATCCCTGTCTAACTATGGCTACACCTTC.

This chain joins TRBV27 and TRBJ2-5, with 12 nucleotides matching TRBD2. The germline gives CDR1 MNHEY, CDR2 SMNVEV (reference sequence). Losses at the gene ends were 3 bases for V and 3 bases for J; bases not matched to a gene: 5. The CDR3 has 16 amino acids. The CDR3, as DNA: TGTGCCAGCAGTTTTATGGCTAGCGGGGGGGAAGAGACCCAGTACTTC. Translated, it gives CASSFMASGGEETQYF.

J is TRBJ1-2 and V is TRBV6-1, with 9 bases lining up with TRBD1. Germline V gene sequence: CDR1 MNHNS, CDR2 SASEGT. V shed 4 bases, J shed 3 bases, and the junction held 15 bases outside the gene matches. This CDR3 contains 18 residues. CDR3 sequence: CASSVTASTGGGYYGYTF. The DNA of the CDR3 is TGTGCCAGCAGTGTTACGGCGTCAACAGGGGGCGGGTACTATGGCTACACCTTC.

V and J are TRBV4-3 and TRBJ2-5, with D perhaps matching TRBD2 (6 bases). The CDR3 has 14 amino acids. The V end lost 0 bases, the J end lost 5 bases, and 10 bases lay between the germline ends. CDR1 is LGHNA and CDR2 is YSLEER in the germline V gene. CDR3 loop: CASSQDFRGETQYF. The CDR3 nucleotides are TGCGCCAGCAGCCAAGACTTCCGGGGGGAGACCCAGTACTTC.

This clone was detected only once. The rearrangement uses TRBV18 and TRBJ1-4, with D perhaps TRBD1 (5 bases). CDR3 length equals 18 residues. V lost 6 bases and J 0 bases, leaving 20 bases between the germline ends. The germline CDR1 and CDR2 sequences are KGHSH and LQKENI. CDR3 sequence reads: CASSDTGRSPATNEKLFF. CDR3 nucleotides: TGTGCCAGCTCGGACACAGGACGATCGCCCGCAACTAATGAAAAACTGTTTTTT.

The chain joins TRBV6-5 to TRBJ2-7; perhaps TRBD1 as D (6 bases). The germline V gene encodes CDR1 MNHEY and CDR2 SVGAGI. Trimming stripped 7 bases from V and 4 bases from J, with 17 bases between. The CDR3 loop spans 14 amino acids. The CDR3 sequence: CASNALGHLYEQYF. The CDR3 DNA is TGTGCCAGCAATGCTCTGGGACACCTATACGAGCAGTACTTC.

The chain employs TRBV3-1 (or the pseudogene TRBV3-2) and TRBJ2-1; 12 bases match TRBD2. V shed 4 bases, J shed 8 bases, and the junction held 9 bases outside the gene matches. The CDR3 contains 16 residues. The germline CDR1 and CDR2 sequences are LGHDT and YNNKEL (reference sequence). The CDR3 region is CASSRSSGGAMDEQFF. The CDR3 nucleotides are TGTGCCAGCAGCCGATCTAGCGGGGGGGCCATGGATGAGCAGTTCTTC.

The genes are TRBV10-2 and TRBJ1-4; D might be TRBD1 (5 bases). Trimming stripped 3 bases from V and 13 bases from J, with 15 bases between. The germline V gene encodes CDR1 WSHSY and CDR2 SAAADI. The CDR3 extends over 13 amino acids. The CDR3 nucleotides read TGCGCCAGCAGTGATGGGAGGGGCAAAAGACTGTTTTTT. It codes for CASSDGRGKRLFF.

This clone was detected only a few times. Here the CDR3 DNA reads TGCGCCAGCAGCCGGGGACAGGGAACAAATGAAAAACTGTTTTTT. It encodes CASSRGQGTNEKLFF. The chain joins TRBV4-3 to TRBJ1-4, with 9 bases matching TRBD1. The ends lost 4 bases at V and 5 bases at J; junction bases unmatched: 5. Looked up from germline, CDR1 is LGHNA and CDR2 is YSLEER. The CDR3 covers 15 residues.

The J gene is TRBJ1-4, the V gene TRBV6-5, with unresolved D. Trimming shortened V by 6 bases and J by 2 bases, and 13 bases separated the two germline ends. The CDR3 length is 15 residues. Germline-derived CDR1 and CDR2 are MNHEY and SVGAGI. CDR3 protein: CASSEGQATNEKLFF. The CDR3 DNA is TGTGCCAGCAGCGAGGGCCAGGCGACTAATGAAAAACTGTTTTTT.

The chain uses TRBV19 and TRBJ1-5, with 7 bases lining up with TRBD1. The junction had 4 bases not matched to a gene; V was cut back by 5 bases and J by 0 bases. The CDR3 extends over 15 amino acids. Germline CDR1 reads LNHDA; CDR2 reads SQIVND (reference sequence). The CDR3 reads CASSPWDSSNQPQHF. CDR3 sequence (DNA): TGTGCCAGTAGTCCGTGGGACAGTAGCAATCAGCCCCAGCATTTT.

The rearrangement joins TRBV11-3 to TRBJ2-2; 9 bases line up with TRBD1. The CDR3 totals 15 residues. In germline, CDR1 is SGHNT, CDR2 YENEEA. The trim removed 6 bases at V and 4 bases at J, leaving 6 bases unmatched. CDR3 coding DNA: TGTGCCAGCAGTCCCGGGACAGGGAGCACCGGGGAGCTGTTTTTT. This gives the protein CASSPGTGSTGELFF.

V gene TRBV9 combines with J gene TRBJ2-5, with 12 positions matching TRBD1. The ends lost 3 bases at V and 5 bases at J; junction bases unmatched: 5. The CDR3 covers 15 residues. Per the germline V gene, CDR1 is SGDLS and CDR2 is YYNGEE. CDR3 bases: TGTGCCAGCAGCGCTGGGACAGGGGGCCTGGAGACCCAGTACTTC. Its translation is CASSAGTGGLETQYF. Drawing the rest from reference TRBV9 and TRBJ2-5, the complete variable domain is DSGVTQTPKHLITATGQRVTLRCSPRSGDLSVYWYQQSLDQGLQFLIQYYNGEERAKGNILERFSAQQFPDLHSELNLSSLELGDSALYFCASSAGTGGLETQYFGPGTRLLVL.

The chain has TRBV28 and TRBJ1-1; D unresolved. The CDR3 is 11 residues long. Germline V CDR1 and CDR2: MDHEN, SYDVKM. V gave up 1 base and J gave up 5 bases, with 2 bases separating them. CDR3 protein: CASSLLTEAFF. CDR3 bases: TGTGCCAGCAGTTTATTAACTGAAGCTTTCTTT.

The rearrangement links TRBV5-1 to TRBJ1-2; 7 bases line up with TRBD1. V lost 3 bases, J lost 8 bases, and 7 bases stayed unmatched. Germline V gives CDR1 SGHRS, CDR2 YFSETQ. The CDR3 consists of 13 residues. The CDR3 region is CASSSTGVWGYTF. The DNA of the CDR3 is TGCGCCAGCAGCTCCACAGGGGTTTGGGGCTACACCTTC.

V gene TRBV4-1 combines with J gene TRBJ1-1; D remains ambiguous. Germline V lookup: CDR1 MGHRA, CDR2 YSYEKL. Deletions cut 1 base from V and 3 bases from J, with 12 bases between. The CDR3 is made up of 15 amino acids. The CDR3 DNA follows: TGCGCCAGCAGCCAAGTCTCGAGCGGGGACACTGAAGCTTTCTTT. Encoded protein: CASSQVSSGDTEAFF.

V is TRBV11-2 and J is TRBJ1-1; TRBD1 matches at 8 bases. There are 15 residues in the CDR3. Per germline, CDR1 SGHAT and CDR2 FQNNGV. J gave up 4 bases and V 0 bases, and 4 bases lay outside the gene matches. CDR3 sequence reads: CASSLDRGPVTEAFF. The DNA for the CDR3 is TGTGCCAGCAGCTTAGACAGGGGGCCGGTCACTGAAGCTTTCTTT.

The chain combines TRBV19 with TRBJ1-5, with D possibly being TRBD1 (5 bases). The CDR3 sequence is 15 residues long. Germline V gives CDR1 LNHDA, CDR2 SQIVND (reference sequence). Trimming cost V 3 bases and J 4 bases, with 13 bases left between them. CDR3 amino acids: CASSMGGRANQPQHF. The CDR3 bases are TGTGCCAGTAGTATGGGCGGCAGGGCTAATCAGCCCCAGCATTTT.

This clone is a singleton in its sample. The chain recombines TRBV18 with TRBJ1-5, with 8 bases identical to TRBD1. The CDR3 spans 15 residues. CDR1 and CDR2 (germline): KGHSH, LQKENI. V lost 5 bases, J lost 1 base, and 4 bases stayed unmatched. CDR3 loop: CASSVNRGSNQPQHF. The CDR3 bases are TGTGCCAGCTCAGTAAACAGGGGGAGCAATCAGCCCCAGCATTTT.

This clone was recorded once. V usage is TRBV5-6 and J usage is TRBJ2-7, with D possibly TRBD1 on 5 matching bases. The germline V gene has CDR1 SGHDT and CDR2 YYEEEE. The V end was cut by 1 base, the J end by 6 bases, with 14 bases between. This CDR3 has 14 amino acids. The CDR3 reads CASSLWGPGSEQYF. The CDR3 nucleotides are TGTGCCAGCAGCTTGTGGGGCCCGGGTTCCGAGCAGTACTTC.

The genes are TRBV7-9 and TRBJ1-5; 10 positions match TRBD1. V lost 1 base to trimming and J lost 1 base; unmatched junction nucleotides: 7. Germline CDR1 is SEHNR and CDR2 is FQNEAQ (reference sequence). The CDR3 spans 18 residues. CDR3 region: CASSLGDSGQGSNQPQHF. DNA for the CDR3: TGTGCCAGCAGCTTAGGAGACTCGGGACAGGGGAGCAATCAGCCCCAGCATTTT.